This TCR beta chain originates from a study of blood T cell repertoires in COVID-19. Original handling: Estimation of nucleated cell counts was performed using reference gene primer amplification. Profiled with immunoSEQ multiplex PCR; TCRdb holds only in-frame clones, not every one. V and J calls and clone size come straight from that table; D and trimming were deduced from the DNA. The data contain about 200,000 clones, over 80% of them singletons. V lost 5 bases, J lost 5 bases, and 8 bases lay in between. This CDR3 has 12 residues. CDR1 and CDR2 from the germline V gene are SGHVS and FQNEAQ. The sequenced material came from peripheral blood. The TCR originated in a man aged 55 to 69 with COVID-19, enrolled during active disease. The chain joins TRBV7-8 to TRBJ2-3; possible D gene TRBD1, 5 bases. CDR3 sequence: CASSPQGDTQYF. DNA of the CDR3: TGTGCCAGCAGCCCCCAGGGAGATACGCAGTATTTT.